The 3 T cell receptor beta chains below were found in one sample sequenced in a study of beta chain features in type 1 diabetes. Broader study findings: Among all four CD4+ subsets, Type 1 diabetes patients had TCRB CDR3s that were moderately but significantly shorter.

These receptors' targets are unknown. The isolated RNA, all of it, was reverse transcribed, so expressed TCRB transcripts were what got sequenced. Libraries were prepared by immunoSEQ multiplex PCR; TCRdb keeps only in-frame clonotypes and omits some of them. The table includes approximately 160,000 clones, around 63% detected once. The sequenced sample consisted of naive CD4+ T cells from blood. The origin of the receptors is a man aged 30-40 years with type 1 diabetes.

This chain connects TRBV5-1 to TRBJ1-1; D is possibly TRBD1 (6 bases). V was clipped by 0 bases and J by 1 base, with 10 bases between them. The length of the CDR3 is 15 residues. The V gene's germline CDR1 is SGHRS and CDR2 YFSETQ. The CDR3 loop is CASSLAPQGNTEAFF. CDR3 nucleotide sequence: TGCGCCAGCAGCTTGGCCCCACAGGGGAACACTGAAGCTTTCTTT. Full variable domain (outside the CDR3, taken from reference TRBV5-1 and TRBJ1-1): KAGVTQTPRYLIKTRGQQVTLSCSPISGHRSVSWYQQTPGQGLQFLFEYFSETQRNKGNFPGRFSGRQFSNSRSEMNVSTLELGDSALYLCASSLAPQGNTEAFFGQGTRLTVV.

This clone was observed a few times. The chain uses TRBV2 and TRBJ1-1; no firm D call. Germline V gene data show CDR1 as SNHLY and CDR2 as FYNNEI. This CDR3 is 12 amino acids long. The V gene lost 5 bases and the J gene lost 2 bases, with 6 bases spanning the gap. The CDR3 reads CASSLTNTEAFF. CDR3 DNA sequence: TGTGCCAGCAGTTTGACCAACACTGAAGCTTTCTTT.

This sequence joins TRBV7-2 and TRBJ1-2; D unresolved. The CDR3 length is 12 residues. The germline V gene has CDR1 SGHTA and CDR2 FQGNSA. Trimming pared 2 bases from V and 4 bases from J, leaving 5 bases between. Here the CDR3 reads CASSLWGYGYTF. The CDR3 DNA sequence: TGTGCCAGCAGCTTATGGGGCTATGGCTACACCTTC. Filled out from reference TRBV7-2 and TRBJ1-2, the complete variable domain reads GAGVSQSPSNKVTEKGKDVELRCDPISGHTALYWYRQSLGQGLEFLIYFQGNSAPDKSGLPSDRFSAERTGGSVSTLTIQRTQQEDSAVYLCASSLWGYGYTFGSGTRLTVV.